Presented here are 30 T cell receptor beta chains from one specimen sequenced in a study of cytomegalovirus exposure and HLA in healthy donors. Clones were read by immunoSEQ multiplex PCR, and TCRdb kept only the in-frame ones, dropping some. The table includes 200,000 to 250,000 clones, more than 75% detected once. Input material: PBMCs. The receptors stem from a woman younger than 35 in good health and CMV-seropositive.

The chain combines TRBV28 with TRBJ2-7, with D unclear. Trimming removed 2 bases from V and 4 bases from J, with 6 bases in between. The CDR3 has 12 amino acids. Germline loops: CDR1 MDHEN, CDR2 SYDVKM. The CDR3 loop is CASSLATYEQYF. The DNA for the CDR3 is TGTGCCAGCAGTTTAGCCACATACGAGCAGTACTTC. The full variable domain, completed using reference TRBV28 and TRBJ2-7, is DVKVTQSSRYLVKRTGEKVFLECVQDMDHENMFWYRQDPGLGLRLIYFSYDVKMKEKGDIPEGYSVSREKKERFSLILESASTNQTSMYLCASSLATYEQYFGPGTRLTVT.

This clone was recorded once. CDR3 in amino acids: CSVEYPVGSVNEQFF. The CDR3 DNA reads as TGCAGCGTTGAATATCCCGTTGGTTCGGTCAATGAGCAGTTCTTC. The rearrangement links TRBV29-1 to TRBJ2-1, with D uncertain. Germline V CDR1 and CDR2: SQVTM, ANQGSEA. This CDR3 region has 15 residues. The germline V and J ends were trimmed by 2 bases and 6 bases, with 17 bases remaining between them.

V usage is TRBV15 and J usage is TRBJ2-1; the D gene is possibly TRBD2 (6 bases). Trimming took off 6 bases at V and 9 bases at J, with 27 bases between the two ends. The CDR3 spans 17 residues. Germline V lookup: CDR1 LNHNV, CDR2 YYDKDF (reference sequence). This CDR3 reads CATRRRESGLGVSEQFF. The CDR3, as DNA: TGTGCCACCAGAAGACGGGAGTCGGGTCTGGGGGTTAGTGAGCAGTTCTTC.

This chain uses TRBV7-2 with TRBJ2-2; D possibly corresponds to TRBD1 (6 bases). Germline CDR1 is SGHTA and CDR2 is FQGNSA. The CDR3 is 17 amino acids. Deletions cut 5 bases from V and 0 bases from J, with 16 bases between. The CDR3 DNA follows: TGTGCCAGCAGCGTCATATGGAAGGGGGCGAACACCGGGGAGCTGTTTTTT. As protein: CASSVIWKGANTGELFF.

This sequence joins TRBV5-1 and TRBJ2-7, with 7 bases matching TRBD2. J gave up 6 bases and V 6 bases, and 12 bases lay outside the gene matches. The CDR3 is 14 residues long. Germline CDR1 SGHRS, CDR2 YFSETQ. Written as DNA, the CDR3 is TGCGCCAGCACCCGGGGGAGGGACGCCCTCGAGCAGTACTTC. It is translated as CASTRGRDALEQYF.

The J gene is TRBJ2-3, the V gene TRBV7-9; D ambiguous. Per germline, CDR1 SEHNR and CDR2 FQNEAQ (reference sequence). Trimming stripped 5 bases from V and 4 bases from J, with 10 bases between. The CDR3 has 13 amino acids. The CDR3 DNA follows: TGTGCCAGCAGCCCGAAACTCGCAGATACGCAGTATTTT. Translated, it gives CASSPKLADTQYF.

The rearrangement links TRBV5-1 to TRBJ2-4; 8 bases align to TRBD1. V was pared by 1 base and J by 12 bases, with 12 bases of the junction left unmatched. CDR3 size: 15 residues. The germline CDR1 and CDR2 sequences are SGHRS and YFSETQ. Written as DNA, the CDR3 is TGCGCCAGCAGCTTGCCTGGGGGTGGGACAGGTCATCAGTACTTC. It encodes CASSLPGGGTGHQYF. Together with reference TRBV5-1 and TRBJ2-4, the CDR3 gives the full variable domain: KAGVTQTPRYLIKTRGQQVTLSCSPISGHRSVSWYQQTPGQGLQFLFEYFSETQRNKGNFPGRFSGRQFSNSRSEMNVSTLELGDSALYLCASSLPGGGTGHQYFGAGTRLSVL.

The chain recombines TRBV9 with TRBJ2-3, with 7 bases that match TRBD1. J lost 4 bases, V lost 3 bases, and 5 bases had no gene match. Germline CDR1 and CDR2: SGDLS and YYNGEE. The CDR3 covers 14 residues. Written as DNA, the CDR3 is TGTGCCAGCAGCGCCTACACAGGGGCAGATACGCAGTATTTT. Protein: CASSAYTGADTQYF.

The V call is TRBV5-1, the J call TRBJ2-1; TRBD2 might be the D (7 bases). Deletions cut 6 bases from V and 8 bases from J, with 24 bases between. The CDR3 runs 16 residues. Germline values: CDR1 SGHRS, CDR2 YFSETQ. In nucleotides, the CDR3 is TGCGCCAGCACCCAGACAGGCGGGAGCCTTACGGATGAGCAGTTCTTC. Protein: CASTQTGGSLTDEQFF.

The CDR3 reads CASSLHLGQGSEQYF. In nucleotides, the CDR3 is TGTGCCAGCAGCTTACATCTCGGACAGGGGAGCGAGCAGTACTTC. V gene TRBV11-2 combines with J gene TRBJ2-7; 9 bases match TRBD1. This CDR3 comprises 15 residues. The V segment lost 2 bases and the J segment 6 bases; nucleotides outside the gene matches: 8. The V gene's germline CDR1 is SGHAT and CDR2 FQNNGV.

The chain recombines TRBV9 with TRBJ2-2, with 8 nucleotides matching TRBD2. Per the germline V gene, CDR1 is SGDLS and CDR2 is YYNGEE. Unmatched junction bases numbered 12, after V lost 0 bases and J lost 5 bases. The CDR3 is 18 amino acids. The CDR3 nucleotides are TGTGCCAGCAGCGTAGTAAGCGGGAGAAGGGTGGAGACCGGGGAGCTGTTTTTT. It codes for CASSVVSGRRVETGELFF. The full variable domain, in which reference TRBV9 and TRBJ2-2 provide the parts outside the CDR3, is DSGVTQTPKHLITATGQRVTLRCSPRSGDLSVYWYQQSLDQGLQFLIQYYNGEERAKGNILERFSAQQFPDLHSELNLSSLELGDSALYFCASSVVSGRRVETGELFFGEGSRLTVL.

The gene calls are TRBV28 and TRBJ1-4; TRBD1 matches 8 bases. The ends lost 3 bases at V and 5 bases at J; junction bases unmatched: 5. The CDR3 runs to 15 residues. The V gene's germline CDR1 is MDHEN and CDR2 SYDVKM. This CDR3 reads CASSFRDRQNEKLFF. CDR3 sequence (DNA): TGTGCCAGCAGTTTTAGGGACAGGCAGAATGAAAAACTGTTTTTT.

This rearrangement joins TRBV30 to TRBJ2-7; D uncertain. With 2 bases removed from V and 6 bases from J, the gap between germline ends came to 8 bases. This CDR3 contains 11 residues. Germline assignment: CDR1 GTSNPN and CDR2 SVGIG (reference sequence). CDR3 DNA: TGTGCCTGGAGTCCCCGCGGCGAGCAGTACTTC. Translated, it gives CAWSPRGEQYF.

The rearrangement uses TRBV6-1 and TRBJ1-3, with TRBD1 as a possible D gene (5 bases). The CDR3 runs to 13 residues. V was clipped by 10 bases and J by 2 bases, with 12 bases between them. CDR1 is MNHNS, CDR2 SASEGT, per germline. The CDR3 protein is CATDRRPGNTIYF. CDR3 in DNA: TGTGCCACTGACAGACGGCCTGGAAACACCATATATTTT.

In nucleotides, the CDR3 is TGTGCCTGGAGTCGGGACAGGGGCTACAATCAGCCCCAGCATTTT. Amino acids: CAWSRDRGYNQPQHF. This chain connects TRBV30 to TRBJ1-5; 10 bases are a match to TRBD1. The ends lost 2 bases at V and 3 bases at J; junction bases unmatched: 4. The CDR3 has 15 residues. Germline V lookup: CDR1 GTSNPN, CDR2 SVGIG (reference sequence).

J is TRBJ2-2 and V is TRBV25-1; D perhaps matches TRBD2 (5 bases). The germline CDR1 and CDR2 sequences are MGHDK and SYGVNS. The V and J ends lost 3 bases and 1 base respectively, with 15 bases between them. The CDR3 extends over 17 amino acids. DNA of the CDR3: TGTGCCAGCAGTGAGGCTCGGGGTCTAGTGAACACCGGGGAGCTGTTTTTT. Translation gives CASSEARGLVNTGELFF.

The V call is TRBV19, the J call TRBJ2-7; D is uncertain. The V gene's germline CDR1 is LNHDA and CDR2 SQIVND (reference sequence). The CDR3 length is 13 residues. Trimming left V 7 bases short and J 2 bases short, with 12 bases between. The CDR3 protein is CASNRGLTYEQYF. CDR3 in DNA: TGTGCCAGTAATAGAGGTTTGACCTACGAGCAGTACTTC.

As regards this clone: This may be a read error, as it is one base from a much larger clone. V and J are TRBV6-5 and TRBJ2-2; D call uncertain. The V end lost 5 bases, the J end lost 1 base, and 5 bases lay between the germline ends. Germline V CDR1 and CDR2: MNHEY, SVGAGI. The length of the CDR3 is 13 residues. DNA of the CDR3: TGTGCCAGCAGTCGCGGGAACACCGGGGAGCTGTTTTTT. Amino acids: CASSRGNTGELFF.

The gene calls are TRBV5-1 and TRBJ2-3, with D tentatively TRBD1 (6 bases). Between the trimmed V and J ends, which lost 2 bases and 3 bases, there was a span of 25 bases. This CDR3 spans 19 amino acids. Germline CDR1 is SGHRS and CDR2 is YFSETQ. The CDR3 here is CASSFGVGSGAVWTDTQYF. The CDR3 region has the DNA TGCGCCAGCAGCTTTGGTGTTGGGTCAGGGGCGGTATGGACAGATACGCAGTATTTT.

The V and J genes are TRBV28 and TRBJ1-1; D gene ambiguous. This CDR3 contains 12 residues. Per germline, CDR1 MDHEN and CDR2 SYDVKM. Trimming pared 2 bases from V and 8 bases from J, leaving 9 bases between. CDR3 in amino acids: CASSLRLGEAFF. The CDR3 region has the DNA TGTGCCAGCAGTTTAAGGCTCGGGGAAGCTTTCTTT.

V is TRBV7-3 and J is TRBJ2-7, with 9 bases matching TRBD1. Germline V gene data show CDR1 as SGHTA and CDR2 as FQGTGA. Unmatched junction bases numbered 7, after V lost 3 bases and J lost 4 bases. This CDR3 spans 15 amino acids. This CDR3 reads CASSFDGTGIYEQYF. The DNA of the CDR3 is TGTGCCAGCAGCTTCGACGGGACAGGGATTTACGAGCAGTACTTC.

The CDR3 spells CASSVPGGTSGSYHEQFF. The DNA of the CDR3 is TGTGCCAGCAGCGTCCCGGGCGGGACTAGCGGGAGCTATCATGAGCAGTTCTTC. The chain links TRBV9 to TRBJ2-1; 14 bases are shared with TRBD2. Germline V gene lookup returns CDR1 SGDLS and CDR2 YYNGEE. The CDR3 covers 18 residues. Unmatched junction bases numbered 12, after V lost 2 bases and J lost 8 bases. Full variable domain (missing parts from reference TRBV9 and TRBJ2-1): DSGVTQTPKHLITATGQRVTLRCSPRSGDLSVYWYQQSLDQGLQFLIQYYNGEERAKGNILERFSAQQFPDLHSELNLSSLELGDSALYFCASSVPGGTSGSYHEQFFGPGTRLTVL.

The rearrangement uses TRBV7-3 and TRBJ2-5, with TRBD1 identical over 12 bases. The CDR3 contains 18 residues. Losses at the gene ends were 5 bases for V and 5 bases for J; bases not matched to a gene: 15. From germline, CDR1 is SGHTA and CDR2 FQGTGA. The chain's CDR3 is CASSPRDRGLIGGETQYF. The CDR3 DNA reads TGTGCCAGCAGCCCCCGGGACAGGGGGCTTATTGGCGGTGAGACCCAGTACTTC.

The J gene is TRBJ2-6, the V gene TRBV4-1, with 7 bases that match TRBD1. CDR1 and CDR2 from the germline V gene are MGHRA and YSYEKL. This CDR3 has 19 amino acids. Trimming took 2 bases from V and 0 from J; bases not matched to a gene: 10. In nucleotides, the CDR3 is TGCGCCAGCAGCCAAACCCCGGGACAGCCTCACTCTGGGGCCAACGTCCTGACTTTC. Its protein is CASSQTPGQPHSGANVLTF.

The rearrangement uses TRBV28 and TRBJ1-2, with a tentative D call TRBD1 (5 bases). V shed 6 bases and J shed 4 bases, with 12 bases lying between them. CDR1 MDHEN and CDR2 SYDVKM come from the germline V gene. CDR3 length: 13 residues. The CDR3 bases are TGTGCCAGCAGCCCGTGGGGGGGCTATGGCTACACCTTC. This translates into CASSPWGGYGYTF.

V usage is TRBV6-5 and J usage is TRBJ2-2; D not resolved. Trimming pared 0 bases from V and 3 bases from J, leaving 8 bases between. CDR3 length equals 15 residues. In germline, CDR1 is MNHEY, CDR2 SVGAGI. CDR3 nucleotides: TGTGCCAGCAGTTACTCCCCGCGGTACACCGGGGAGCTGTTTTTT. It specifies CASSYSPRYTGELFF.

This chain uses TRBV28 with TRBJ2-1; 11 positions agree with TRBD1. Germline CDR1 MDHEN, CDR2 SYDVKM. This CDR3 has 18 residues. With V trimmed by 0 bases and J by 7 bases, 11 bases remained unmatched. CDR3 amino acids: CASSLWGRTGGFRNEQFF. In DNA, the CDR3 is TGTGCCAGCAGTTTATGGGGTCGGACAGGGGGCTTCCGGAATGAGCAGTTCTTC.

Details on this clone: Distinct nucleotide sequences in the sample also encode this CDR3. V is TRBV9 and J is TRBJ2-2; possibly TRBD2 for D (6 bases). Germline V gives CDR1 SGDLS, CDR2 YYNGEE. The CDR3 runs 14 residues. The ends were cut back, 0 bases at V and 3 bases at J, with 6 bases in the middle. The CDR3 loop reads CASSVGGDTGELFF. In DNA form, the CDR3 reads TGTGCCAGCAGCGTAGGGGGGGACACCGGGGAGCTGTTTTTT. Full variable domain (missing parts from reference TRBV9 and TRBJ2-2): DSGVTQTPKHLITATGQRVTLRCSPRSGDLSVYWYQQSLDQGLQFLIQYYNGEERAKGNILERFSAQQFPDLHSELNLSSLELGDSALYFCASSVGGDTGELFFGEGSRLTVL.

The chain combines TRBV25-1 with TRBJ1-4; 7 nucleotides line up with TRBD1. Trimming removed 6 bases from V and 0 bases from J; junction bases left unmatched: 10. The CDR3 length is 17 residues. CDR1 is MGHDK, CDR2 SYGVNS, per germline. The DNA of the CDR3 is TGTGCCAGCAGGACCGGGACAGAAGGAGCAACTAATGAAAAACTGTTTTTT. Protein product: CASRTGTEGATNEKLFF.

This clone was recorded once. The sample holds other DNA sequences that translate to the same CDR3. The chain joins TRBV9 to TRBJ1-1; D ambiguous. Trimming pared 0 bases from V and 4 bases from J, leaving 7 bases between. CDR3 size: 13 residues. Germline loops: CDR1 SGDLS, CDR2 YYNGEE. CDR3 DNA sequence: TGTGCCAGCAGCGTAGATGGCGGCACTGAAGCTTTCTTT. Encoded protein: CASSVDGGTEAFF.